This TCR beta chain was sequenced in a study of TIL therapy for anti-PD-1-resistant metastatic lung cancer. Study overall: Half of patients were current or former smokers. Tumors carried a median approximately 1.6 non-synonymous mutations per megabase.

In germline, CDR1 is KGHSH, CDR2 LQKENI. The CDR3 has 16 amino acids. V lost 3 bases, J lost 1 base, and 0 bases stayed unmatched. Time point of the sample: pre-treatment sample, taken before nivolumab and TIL therapy. Enrollment ran from late 2017 to January 2020. This was the immunoSEQ v3 assay. Libraries were sequenced to roughly 2 million read pairs (survey) or about 4.5-6 million (deep). Sequenced by immunoSEQ multiplex PCR; TCRdb stores in-frame clones only, minus some. The data show tens of thousands of clones, with 80% to 90% seen just once and 5% held by the top ten. This clonotype originated in a person aged 25-85 years with non-small cell lung cancer. The J gene is TRBJ2-1, the V gene TRBV18; 13 bases match TRBD2. The material sequenced was blood, taken at baseline. DNA for the CDR3: TGTGCCAGCTCACCGGGACTAGCGGGGTCCTACAATGAGCAGTTCTTC. This sequence encodes CASSPGLAGSYNEQFF.